This T cell receptor beta chain was sequenced in a study of post-analysis software for immune sequencing data. About this clonotype: Antigen specificity is unknown.

The CDR3 has 19 residues. V shed 2 bases and J shed 0 bases, with 21 bases lying between them. Germline V gene data show CDR1 as SGHTA and CDR2 as FQGTGA. Unique molecular identifiers were built into the TCR beta cDNA libraries. MiXCR, run by TCRdb on the PCR reads, gives a single entry per CDR3 protein. The sample contains around 440,000 distinct CDR3 sequences, roughly 45% of which appear only once. General study findings and limits: Patients used about five TRBV segments, including TRBV5-6, TRBV5-1 and TRBV20-1, more often than controls.

The sequencing sample was made of blood. The chain carries TRBV7-3 and TRBJ2-3; TRBD2 is a possible D gene (5 bases). This sequence originates from a girl between 10 and 17 years old with multiple sclerosis. CDR3 DNA: TGTGCCAGCAGCTTAGGAGACTCAAGGCGGGCCCAAAGCACAGATACGCAGTATTTT. Protein product: CASSLGDSRRAQSTDTQYF.